The 8 T cell receptor beta chains given below trace back to one sample, sequenced in a study of blood T cell repertoires in COVID-19. Some clones are missing from TCRdb's copy, which holds only in-frame ones; the method was immunoSEQ multiplex PCR. The table shows 150,000 to 170,000 clones, with over 75% occurring only once. The specimen was peripheral blood. The receptors stem from a man aged 60-69 years with COVID-19, enrolled during active disease.

The sample holds a few counts of this clone. This rearrangement joins TRBV6-2 or TRBV6-3 to TRBJ1-6; TRBD1 is a possible D gene (5 bases). CDR3 length: 15 amino acids. CDR1 is MNHEY and CDR2 is SVGEGT in the germline V gene. V lost 2 bases and J 4 bases, leaving 9 bases between the germline ends. CDR3: CASSYVRGYNSPLHF. CDR3 bases: TGTGCCAGCAGTTACGTACGGGGGTATAATTCACCCCTCCACTTT.

By share, this clone ranks as medium-sized. The chain is built from TRBV12-3 or TRBV12-4 and TRBJ1-2; TRBD1 is a possible D gene (5 bases). The CDR3 extends over 12 amino acids. Trimming took off 6 bases at V and 3 bases at J, with 8 bases between the two ends. The CDR3 coding sequence is TGTGCCAGCAGAGGGGCCTACTATGGCTACACCTTC. This codes for CASRGAYYGYTF.

J is TRBJ1-5 and V is TRBV6-5, with TRBD1 matching over 8 bases. CDR3 length equals 15 residues. The J segment lost 4 bases and the V segment lost 7 bases, leaving 9 bases of the junction unmatched. The germline gives CDR1 MNHEY, CDR2 SVGAGI. Written as DNA, the CDR3 is TGTGCCAGCAACCGTGGACAGGGCGGGAATCAGCCCCAGCATTTT. This codes for CASNRGQGGNQPQHF.

The count of this clone is one. The rearrangement uses TRBV28 and TRBJ1-1; no definite D call. This CDR3 is built from 11 residues. Germline-derived CDR1 and CDR2 are MDHEN and SYDVKM. The ends were cut back, 7 bases at V and 3 bases at J, with 6 bases in the middle. The CDR3 loop reads CASTGYTEAFF. The CDR3 DNA sequence: TGTGCCAGCACCGGGTACACTGAAGCTTTCTTT.

This clone appeared once. J is TRBJ2-3 and V is TRBV5-6; D not certain. Trimming removed 1 base from V and 8 bases from J, with 14 bases in between. Germline lookup yields CDR1 SGHDT and CDR2 YYEEEE. The CDR3 spans 14 residues. DNA of the CDR3: TGTGCCAGCAGCTTGAAAGTCACAGATGGTACGCAGTATTTT. Residues: CASSLKVTDGTQYF.

The chain combines TRBV5-6 with TRBJ2-7, with D possibly being TRBD1 (6 bases). Germline values: CDR1 SGHDT, CDR2 YYEEEE. The CDR3 runs 14 residues. V was trimmed by 2 bases and J by 3 bases, leaving 12 bases between them. The CDR3 protein is CASSLLGQNYEQYF. CDR3 nucleotide sequence: TGTGCCAGCAGCTTACTAGGACAGAACTACGAGCAGTACTTC.

This chain links TRBV5-8 with TRBJ1-4; TRBD1 agrees at 8 bases. The junction had 6 bases not matched to a gene; V was cut back by 5 bases and J by 0 bases. Germline CDR1 and CDR2: SGHTS and YDEGEE. This CDR3 is built from 16 residues. The chain's CDR3 is CASRPGTGPTNEKLFF. The CDR3 coding sequence is TGTGCCAGCAGGCCCGGGACAGGTCCAACTAATGAAAAACTGTTTTTT.

The rearrangement links TRBV28 to TRBJ1-1; maybe TRBD1 (6 bases). Per germline, CDR1 MDHEN and CDR2 SYDVKM. V shed 3 bases and J shed 5 bases, with 13 bases lying between them. The length of the CDR3 is 14 residues. CDR3 sequence: CASSLGRGGTEAFF. In nucleotides, the CDR3 is TGTGCCAGCAGTTTGGGCAGGGGAGGGACTGAAGCTTTCTTT.